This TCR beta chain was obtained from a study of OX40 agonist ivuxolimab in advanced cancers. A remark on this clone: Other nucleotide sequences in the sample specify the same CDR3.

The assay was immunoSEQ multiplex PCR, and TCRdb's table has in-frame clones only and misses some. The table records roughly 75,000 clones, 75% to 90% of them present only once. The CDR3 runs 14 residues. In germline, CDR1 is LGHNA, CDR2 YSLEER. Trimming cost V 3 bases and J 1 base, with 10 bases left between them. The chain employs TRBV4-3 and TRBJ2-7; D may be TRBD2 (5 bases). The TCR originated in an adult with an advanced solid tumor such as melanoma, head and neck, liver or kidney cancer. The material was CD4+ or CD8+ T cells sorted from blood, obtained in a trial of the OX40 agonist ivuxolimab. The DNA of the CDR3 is TGCGCCAGCAGCCAGGACGGCGGGTCCTACGAGCAGTACTTC. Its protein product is CASSQDGGSYEQYF.